Below are 20 T cell receptor beta chains sequenced from a single sample in a study of T-cell memory formation after mild COVID-19. TCRdb analysed the 5' RACE reads with MiXCR anew, one entry per CDR3 protein. The sample has under 400,000 distinct CDR3 sequences, 28% seen once; the top ten hold roughly 14%. The sequenced sample consisted of PBMCs or a T cell subset sorted from them (not recorded which). The receptors shown here come from an adult woman who had mild COVID-19 (a few samples of this study predate the infection). Cell type and time point are not known.

The chain links TRBV27 to TRBJ2-2; TRBD1 might be the D (5 bases). Trimming took off 6 bases at V and 4 bases at J, with 15 bases between the two ends. The CDR3 runs to 15 residues. Germline loops: CDR1 MNHEY, CDR2 SMNVEV (reference sequence). CDR3 bases: TGTGCCAGCAGCCGCCGACAGCTGGGCACCGGGGAGCTGTTTTTT. Its translation is CASSRRQLGTGELFF.

The gene calls are TRBV9 and TRBJ2-1; 12 nucleotides agree with TRBD2. J was trimmed by 4 bases and V by 0 bases; bases with no gene match: 8. CDR3 length: 18 residues. CDR1 SGDLS and CDR2 YYNGEE come from the germline V gene. The CDR3 bases are TGTGCCAGCAGCGTAGCTGGACTAGCGGGGACCCCGTACAATGAGCAGTTCTTC. The encoded protein is CASSVAGLAGTPYNEQFF.

The chain uses TRBV11-2 and TRBJ2-2; possibly TRBD2 for D (6 bases). V was pared by 8 bases and J by 2 bases, with 33 bases between. The CDR3 is 21 residues long. CDR1 and CDR2 from the germline V gene are SGHAT and FQNNGV. CDR3 sequence reads: CASSSPIGRNVRALNTGELFF. The CDR3 nucleotides read TGTGCCAGCTCAAGCCCGATAGGGAGGAATGTGCGGGCTCTCAACACCGGGGAGCTGTTTTTT.

This clonotype was recorded at least ten times. The CDR3 sequence is CAWTPSGLAGAYEQYF. CDR3 in DNA: TGTGCCTGGACGCCCAGCGGACTAGCGGGGGCCTACGAGCAGTACTTC. The chain couples TRBV30 to TRBJ2-7; 13 nucleotides agree with TRBD2. V trimming: 4 bases; J trimming: 2 bases; junction bases outside the gene matches: 8. Germline assignment: CDR1 GTSNPN and CDR2 SVGIG (reference sequence). The CDR3 contains 16 residues.

This chain uses TRBV29-1 with TRBJ2-7, with 7 bases lining up with TRBD1. V was clipped by 3 bases and J by 2 bases; unmatched bases: 10. Per germline, CDR1 SQVTM and CDR2 ANQGSEA. The CDR3 runs to 15 residues. CDR3 sequence reads: CSVEGLGDRAYEQYF. CDR3 DNA sequence: TGCAGCGTTGAGGGGTTGGGGGACAGAGCCTACGAGCAGTACTTC.

V gene TRBV7-9 combines with J gene TRBJ1-1; D not certain. Germline-derived CDR1 and CDR2 are SEHNR and FQNEAQ (reference sequence). The CDR3 contains 12 residues. The V end was cut by 3 bases, the J end by 6 bases, with 8 bases between. The CDR3 loop is CASSFGSPEAFF. The CDR3, as DNA: TGTGCCAGCAGCTTCGGGAGCCCTGAAGCTTTCTTT.

This clonotype came up a few times. This chain connects TRBV20-1 to TRBJ2-5; 9 positions agree with TRBD1. Unmatched junction bases numbered 3, after V lost 2 bases and J lost 2 bases. This CDR3 comprises 14 residues. CDR1 DFQATT and CDR2 SNEGSKA come from the germline V gene (reference sequence). CDR3 loop: CSARRDRDQETQYF. CDR3 coding DNA: TGCAGTGCTAGACGGGACAGGGATCAAGAGACCCAGTACTTC.

This rearrangement joins TRBV5-1 to TRBJ1-1; 7 bases fit TRBD1. The germline gives CDR1 SGHRS, CDR2 YFSETQ. V lost 3 bases and J lost 5; bases outside the gene matches: 13. The CDR3 covers 16 residues. The CDR3 loop reads CASSSPGVQGYTEAFF. As DNA, the CDR3 is TGCGCCAGCAGCTCACCTGGGGTACAGGGGTATACTGAAGCTTTCTTT. Based on the CDR3 plus reference TRBV5-1 and TRBJ1-1, the full variable domain is KAGVTQTPRYLIKTRGQQVTLSCSPISGHRSVSWYQQTPGQGLQFLFEYFSETQRNKGNFPGRFSGRQFSNSRSEMNVSTLELGDSALYLCASSSPGVQGYTEAFFGQGTRLTVV.

This clonotype has a handful of counts. DNA of the CDR3: TGTGCCAGCAGCCTCCGGGGTAAAACTACCACAGATACGCAGTATTTT. Residues: CASSLRGKTTTDTQYF. This sequence joins TRBV7-3 and TRBJ2-3; D may be TRBD2 (5 bases). CDR1 SGHTA and CDR2 FQGTGA come from the germline V gene. The CDR3 is made up of 16 amino acids. Trimming pared 5 bases from V and 2 bases from J, leaving 17 bases between.

This chain links TRBV7-9 with TRBJ2-5; D is unresolved. CDR1 is SEHNR, CDR2 FQNEAQ, per germline (reference sequence). The V and J ends lost 2 bases and 0 bases respectively, with 13 bases between them. The CDR3 totals 16 residues. The CDR3 protein is CASSLQMGTYQETQYF. CDR3 nucleotide sequence: TGTGCCAGCAGCTTACAGATGGGCACTTACCAAGAGACCCAGTACTTC.

V usage is TRBV30 and J usage is TRBJ2-1; TRBD1 matches 9 bases. CDR1 and CDR2 (germline): GTSNPN, SVGIG (reference sequence). Trimming removed 2 bases from V and 6 bases from J; junction bases left unmatched: 5. The CDR3 has 14 amino acids. Here the CDR3 DNA reads TGTGCCTGGAGTAGTGGACAGGGGTCCAATGAGCAGTTCTTC. Translation: CAWSSGQGSNEQFF.

J is TRBJ2-7 and V is TRBV6-6, with D perhaps assigned TRBD1 or TRBD2 (5 bases each). V lost 6 bases and J lost 0, with 12 bases in between. The CDR3 is 14 residues long. The germline V gene has CDR1 MNHNY and CDR2 SVGAGI (reference sequence). CDR3 nucleotides: TGTGCCAGCAGCGGGGCCTTGAGCTCCTACGAGCAGTACTTC. As protein: CASSGALSSYEQYF.

In this sample, this clonotype turned up a few times. The chain couples TRBV7-9 to TRBJ1-3, with D possibly being TRBD1 (5 bases). There are 17 residues in the CDR3. With 6 bases removed from V and 0 bases from J, the gap between germline ends came to 18 bases. The germline gives CDR1 SEHNR, CDR2 FQNEAQ (reference sequence). CDR3 loop: CASSQLPGRTSGNTIYF. The CDR3 region has the DNA TGTGCCAGCAGTCAACTCCCGGGACGGACCTCTGGAAACACCATATATTTT.

This clonotype was observed a handful of times. Being one base from a much bigger clone, this may be a read error. J is TRBJ2-6 and V is TRBV7-6; D may be TRBD1 (6 bases). V was cut by 4 bases and J by 1 base, with 8 bases left in between. The germline V gene encodes CDR1 SGHVS and CDR2 FNYEAQ. This CDR3 comprises 15 residues. The CDR3 nucleotides read TGTGCCAGCAGCTCCGACAGGTCTGGGGCCAACGTCCTGACTTTC. Translation: CASSSDRSGANVLTF.

This sequence joins TRBV7-2 and TRBJ2-1, with 10 positions matching TRBD2. CDR3 size: 16 residues. CDR1 is SGHTA, CDR2 FQGNSA, per germline. V trimming: 1 base; J trimming: 5 bases; junction bases outside the gene matches: 5. CDR3 sequence: CASSLVVLAGHNEQFF. CDR3 nucleotide sequence: TGTGCCAGCAGCTTAGTAGTACTAGCGGGACACAATGAGCAGTTCTTC. Filled out from reference TRBV7-2 and TRBJ2-1, the complete variable domain reads GAGVSQSPSNKVTEKGKDVELRCDPISGHTALYWYRQSLGQGLEFLIYFQGNSAPDKSGLPSDRFSAERTGGSVSTLTIQRTQQEDSAVYLCASSLVVLAGHNEQFFGPGTRLTVL.

The chain is built from TRBV6-1 and TRBJ2-5, with D possibly called TRBD1 or TRBD2 (6 bases each). Germline loops: CDR1 MNHNS, CDR2 SASEGT. Trimming stripped 5 bases from V and 3 bases from J, with 13 bases between. The CDR3 loop spans 14 amino acids. The CDR3 here is CASSKGGIEETQYF. The CDR3 DNA is TGTGCCAGCAGTAAAGGGGGGATTGAAGAGACCCAGTACTTC.

This chain uses TRBV20-1 with TRBJ1-1, with a weak D call TRBD1 (5 bases). The CDR3 length is 16 residues. The V and J ends lost 1 base and 2 bases respectively, with 17 bases between them. Germline values: CDR1 DFQATT, CDR2 SNEGSKA (reference sequence). CDR3 DNA: TGCAGTGCTAGAGTGAGGTGGGGGGGAGCAAACACTGAAGCTTTCTTT. Translated, it gives CSARVRWGGANTEAFF.

J is TRBJ1-2 and V is TRBV19; TRBD1 matches at 7 bases. Germline V gene lookup returns CDR1 LNHDA and CDR2 SQIVND (reference sequence). The CDR3 runs 16 residues. V was pared by 1 base and J by 7 bases, with 12 bases of the junction left unmatched. CDR3 loop: CASSIGDRGVSGGYTF. Written as DNA, the CDR3 is TGTGCCAGTAGTATAGGGGACAGAGGAGTCTCGGGTGGCTACACCTTC. Supplemented by reference TRBV19 and TRBJ1-2, the full variable domain reads DGGITQSPKYLFRKEGQNVTLSCEQNLNHDAMYWYRQDPGQGLRLIYYSQIVNDFQKGDIAEGYSVSREKKESFPLTVTSAQKNPTAFYLCASSIGDRGVSGGYTFGSGTRLTVV.

The chain has TRBV9 and TRBJ2-3; perhaps TRBD1 as D (6 bases). From germline, CDR1 is SGDLS and CDR2 YYNGEE. Trimming stripped 0 bases from V and 0 bases from J, with 11 bases between. The CDR3 spans 16 residues. The CDR3, as DNA: TGTGCCAGCAGCGTAGTTTGGGACACGAGCACAGATACGCAGTATTTT. Translated: CASSVVWDTSTDTQYF.

Turning to this clonotype: At one of its ends the junction is not consistent with the germline gene, which may arise from a read error. V gene TRBV10-3 combines with J gene TRBJ2-1; D is unresolved. The CDR3 sequence is 13 residues long. Per the germline V gene, CDR1 is ENHRY and CDR2 is SYGVKD. DNA of the CDR3: TGTGCCATCAGTGATGACTCCTACCATGAGCAGTTCTTC. Amino acids: CAISDDSYHEQFF.